This T cell receptor beta chain was recorded in a study of T cell changes during pregnancy in multiple sclerosis. The V and J ends lost 0 bases and 1 base respectively, with 7 bases between them. CDR3 length: 14 residues. Germline-derived CDR1 and CDR2 are SGHRS and YFSETQ. Sequencing was performed with immunoSEQ multiplex PCR; in TCRdb, only in-frame clones are kept and a portion is missing. The sample yields tens of thousands of clones, 94% seen once. This sample comprised peripheral blood, obtained in the third trimester of pregnancy. The rearrangement joins TRBV5-1 to TRBJ2-5; D gene unclear. The TCR comes from a female donor with multiple sclerosis, enrolled in a pregnancy study. CDR3 sequence: CASSLGAIQETQYF. The CDR3 coding sequence is TGCGCCAGCAGCTTGGGAGCGATCCAAGAGACCCAGTACTTC.